This TCR beta chain was captured by sequencing in a study of shared clonotypes between healthy human individuals. Germline V gene lookup returns CDR1 MNHNS and CDR2 SASEGT. Trimming cost V 1 base and J 0 bases, with 10 bases left between them. The CDR3 covers 15 residues. Cells designated naive CD8 were CD45RO-negative and were positively selected for CCR7, with terminally differentiated effector memory CD45RA+ cells excluded. Some clones are missing from TCRdb's copy, which holds only in-frame ones; the method was immunoSEQ multiplex PCR. The table has under 700,000 clones, approximately 96% seen once.

The receptor was isolated from a woman aged 30 to 39 in good health. The chain couples TRBV6-1 to TRBJ2-7; D is perhaps TRBD2 (6 bases). Sequencing used naive CD8+ T cells sorted from blood. This chain's CDR3 is CASSEGDGSSYEQYF. The CDR3 DNA sequence: TGTGCCAGCAGTGAAGGTGACGGGAGCTCCTACGAGCAGTACTTC.